This TCR beta chain was documented in a study of T cells expressing NK-cell markers. The CDR3 is 14 residues long. Per the germline V gene, CDR1 is LNHNV and CDR2 is YYDKDF (reference sequence). UMIs accompanied the 5'RACE template switching by which TCR beta cDNA was made. Using the 5' RACE reads, TCRdb records one entry per CDR3 protein without DNA. This table lists roughly 380,000 distinct CDR3 sequences. Comments on this clonotype: The antigen remains undetermined.

Whole-study results and caveats: Six or seven donors carried dominant NKG2C+ clonotypes that made up about 1.0-7.0% of their CD8+ T cells. These clonotypes, the leaders elsewhere, also led the CD3+CD56-NKG2C+ fraction in a handful of donors.

The sample was blood T cells: a sorted CD56 or NKG2C T cell subset, CD4+ or CD8+ T cells, or bulk PBMC T cells (not recorded which). The TCR was taken from a man aged 18 to 70 in good health. The rearrangement links TRBV15 to TRBJ2-7; TCRdb indicates TRBD1, and absent DNA this call remains unverified. This CDR3 reads CATRIGLSMGEQYF.